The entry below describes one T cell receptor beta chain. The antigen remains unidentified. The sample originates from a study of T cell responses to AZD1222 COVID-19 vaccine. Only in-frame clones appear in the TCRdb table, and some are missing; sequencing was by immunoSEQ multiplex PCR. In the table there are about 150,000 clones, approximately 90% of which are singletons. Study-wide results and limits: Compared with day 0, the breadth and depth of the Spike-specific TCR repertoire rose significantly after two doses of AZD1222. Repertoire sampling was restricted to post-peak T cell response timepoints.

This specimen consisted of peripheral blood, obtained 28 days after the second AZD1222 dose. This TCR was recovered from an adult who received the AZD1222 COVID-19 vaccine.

The CDR3 DNA reads TGTGCCAGCAGCTTAGGGAACACGGCGGAGACCCAGTACTTC. This codes for CASSLGNTAETQYF. V and J are TRBV7-2 and TRBJ2-5; no reliable D call. Trimming took 1 base from V and 5 from J, leaving 11 bases between them. The CDR3 totals 14 residues. The V gene's germline CDR1 is SGHTA and CDR2 FQGNSA. The full variable domain, rest sourced from reference TRBV7-2 and TRBJ2-5, is GAGVSQSPSNKVTEKGKDVELRCDPISGHTALYWYRQSLGQGLEFLIYFQGNSAPDKSGLPSDRFSAERTGGSVSTLTIQRTQQEDSAVYLCASSLGNTAETQYFGPGTRLLVL.